A selection of T cell receptor beta chains follows, all from one sample in a study of T cell changes during pregnancy in multiple sclerosis. Profiling relied on immunoSEQ multiplex PCR, and the TCRdb table lists in-frame clones only, not all of them. The table lists tens of thousands of clones, more than 85% of them singletons. The sequenced sample was peripheral blood, obtained in the first trimester of pregnancy. The receptors shown here come from a female donor in good health, enrolled as a control in a pregnancy study. CDR3s include the opening cysteine and the closing phenylalanine or tryptophan. D genes are given only for firm matches. Rows give clone size only sometimes, using once, few, many, or a class for an expanded clone.

clone size,J gene,V gene,D gene,CDR3 DNA,CDR3 protein
NA,TRBJ1-3,TRBV30,NA,TGTGCCTGGAGTGCTCAGTTCCTCTCTGGAAACACCATATATTTT,CAWSAQFLSGNTIYF
NA,TRBJ2-7,TRBV11-3,NA,TGTGCCAGCAGCTACGACCGGGGGTCCGAGCAGTACTTC,CASSYDRGSEQYF
NA,TRBJ2-3,TRBV11-2,TRBD2,TGTGCCAGCAGCTTGTCGGGTAGGGGAGGGGATACGCAGTATTTT,CASSLSGRGGDTQYF
NA,TRBJ1-1,TRBV25-1,TRBD1,TGTGCCAGCAGTGAAGAAGGGGGCCGGCGACCCGAAGCTTTCTTT,CASSEEGGRRPEAFF
NA,TRBJ2-7,TRBV28,TRBD1,TGTGCCAGCAGTTGGACAGGGGAAAACGAGCAGTACTTC,CASSWTGENEQYF
NA,TRBJ2-1,TRBV5-1,NA,TGCGCCAGCAGCTTCAGAGGCTCCTACAATGAGCAGTTCTTC,CASSFRGSYNEQFF
NA,TRBJ2-7,TRBV19,NA,TGTGCCAGTAGTATAGCAGGAGGGGAAGTATACGAGCAGTACTTC,CASSIAGGEVYEQYF
NA,TRBJ1-2,TRBV5-1,NA,TGCGCCAGCAGCTTCGGAGGGGACCGCTATGGCTACACCTTC,CASSFGGDRYGYTF
NA,TRBJ2-5,TRBV6-6,NA,TGTGCCAGCAGGCCTCCCGGGGTACAAGAGACCCAGTACTTC,CASRPPGVQETQYF
NA,TRBJ1-1,TRBV18,TRBD1,TGTGCCAGCTCACCTGGCCCAGGGGGGTTTGACGCTTTCTTT,CASSPGPGGFDAFF
NA,TRBJ1-5,TRBV5-1,NA,TGCGCCAGCAGCTTGGGGCAGAAAAATCAGCCCCAGCATTTT,CASSLGQKNQPQHF
NA,TRBJ1-5,TRBV6-1,NA,TGTGCCAGCAGTGACGACAGTCCTACTAATCAGCCCCAGCATTTT,CASSDDSPTNQPQHF
NA,TRBJ2-1,TRBV7-2,TRBD2,TGTGCCAGCAGTCGGACTAGCGGGAGCGGGGTAAATGAGCAGTTCTTC,CASSRTSGSGVNEQFF
NA,TRBJ1-6,TRBV25-1,NA,TGTGCCAGCACCGTGGGGAGGGCTAATTCACCCCTCCACTTT,CASTVGRANSPLHF
once,TRBJ2-1,TRBV7-2,NA,TGTGCCAGCAGCTTCGGTCTAGCGCCCAATGAGCAGTTCTTC,CASSFGLAPNEQFF
NA,TRBJ2-7,TRBV4-1,TRBD1,TGCGCCAGCACCCAAGGGGCGGGACAGGGACCCTACGAGCAGTACTTC,CASTQGAGQGPYEQYF
NA,TRBJ2-7,TRBV6-5,TRBD2,TGTGCCAGCAGCCGTGGAGTAGCGGGTACCTACGAGCAGTACTTC,CASSRGVAGTYEQYF
NA,TRBJ1-5,TRBV2,TRBD1,TGTGCCAGCAGTTTTGGACAGGGCTTCAATCAGCCCCAGCATTTT,CASSFGQGFNQPQHF